The rows below give T cell receptor beta chains drawn from one sample of a study of T cells in Graves' hyperthyroidism and ophthalmopathy. One entry per CDR3 protein, called by TCRdb with MiXCR from the multiplex PCR reads. The sample records 500,000 to 650,000 distinct CDR3 sequences, about 20% being singletons. Source material: blood. All receptors derive from a man aged 35 to 55 with Graves' ophthalmopathy. Each CDR3 is given without its conserved first and last residue. The order of the fields is V gene, CDR3 length, D gene, CDR3 protein. The D gene is left open where the match is weak.

TRBV3-1,13,NA,ASSQGVQNDQPQH
TRBV5-1,12,NA,ASSLAEGMYEQY
TRBV28,14,TRBD1,ASSPHRGTGNQPQH
TRBV4-1,16,NA,ASSQEGDPQGVDYGYT
TRBV6-1,10,NA,ASKTGNTEAF
TRBV19,15,TRBD2,ASSLLGGTSPTGELF
TRBV18,11,NA,ASTSIGETEAF
TRBV9,12,NA,ASSATGQIYGYT
TRBV6-2/TRBV6-3,11,NA,ASNPPQGNEQF
TRBV7-2,12,TRBD2,ASSLQLAGLGEY
TRBV29-1,13,TRBD2,SVRGASGSTGELF
TRBV12-3/TRBV12-4,10,NA,ASSRDRHGYT
TRBV2,18,TRBD2,ASISFSGLAGVIAKNIQY
TRBV12-3/TRBV12-4,13,NA,ASSLKAPEGETQY
TRBV24-1,10,NA,ATSVLGETQY
TRBV20-1,11,NA,SASSGRLGSPH
TRBV24-1,12,TRBD2,ATSGEGPLNEQF
TRBV4-1,10,NA,ASSQGGKGQF
TRBV18,11,NA,ASSRGEADTQY
TRBV3-1,10,TRBD2,ASSPGLAEQY
TRBV2,18,NA,ASSEFSRTAHSASSYEQY
TRBV7-3,19,TRBD2,ASSHPRLPSGGRRNTGELF
TRBV6-1,11,NA,ASHQGARYEQY
TRBV7-8,13,NA,ASSLAELERDTQY
TRBV20-1,13,TRBD1,SARPPGQHNQPQH
TRBV20-1,13,TRBD1,SATNRDRGPGEQY
TRBV6-2/TRBV6-3,13,NA,ASSYINLAQETQY
TRBV5-1,13,TRBD1,ASRPAPGGRETQY
TRBV15,12,TRBD2,ATRRGLGAYEQY
TRBV5-8,13,NA,ASSLTVGSYNEQF
TRBV18,13,NA,ASSPWESDPSRAF
TRBV4-1,13,TRBD1,ASKTTQGASYEQY
TRBV19,15,NA,ASSVPGHFSSYNEQF
TRBV7-2,14,TRBD2,ASSSPTSAAWGTQH
TRBV5-5,13,TRBD2,ASSMDVAGAYEQY
TRBV20-1,13,NA,SARAPPTVGYEQY
TRBV7-8,12,NA,ASSPDGGSYGYT
TRBV5-4,15,TRBD2,ASSSTSGSLVYNEQF
TRBV24-1,11,NA,ATSGQAYNEQF
TRBV6-4,13,TRBD2,ASSDSGMSTDTQY
TRBV9,12,NA,ASSVDIRNTEAF
TRBV4-2,12,NA,ASSQDARGTEAF
TRBV20-1,12,TRBD2,SAPGLASPYEQY
TRBV10-3,14,NA,AISDRVVTGQETQY
TRBV3-1,13,NA,ASTSSTITGTEAF
TRBV29-1,14,NA,SVHGGPRLAKNIQY
TRBV7-9,11,NA,ASSSMSTGELF
TRBV3-1,11,NA,ASSAHSTDTQY
TRBV2,12,NA,ASSAGFMNTEAF
TRBV20-1,13,NA,SAREGGLETYEQY
TRBV20-1,12,NA,SAASSYGTYEQY
TRBV6-2/TRBV6-3,9,NA,ASSPLYEQY